Reported below is one TCR beta chain. This sample was taken from a study of blood T cell repertoires in COVID-19. Looking at the study overall: Acute-phase and convalescent COVID-19 samples originated in the United States, Italy and Spain. Sources were T cells, B-cell-depleted T cells, or PBMCs; the material itself was cDNA or gDNA.

As originally analysed: The assay estimated nucleated cells by amplifying reference gene primers. Sequencing used immunoSEQ multiplex PCR; TCRdb keeps in-frame clones, though not all of them. Clonal size and the V and J genes are those of that table, whereas D and trimming came from the DNA. Counted here are more than 95,000 clones, about four fifths occurring once; the ten biggest clones make up approximately 10%. Germline V gene lookup returns CDR1 KGHSH and CDR2 LQKENI. With 3 bases clipped from V and 2 bases from J, the junction kept 1 base outside the gene matches. The CDR3 sequence is 14 residues long.

The TCR sequence derives from a man in his sixties with acute or convalescent COVID-19. The gene calls are TRBV18 and TRBJ2-5; 9 bases match TRBD2. Sequencing input: peripheral blood. In nucleotides, the CDR3 is TGTGCCAGCTCACCGGGACTAGCACAAGAGACCCAGTACTTC. Protein: CASSPGLAQETQYF.